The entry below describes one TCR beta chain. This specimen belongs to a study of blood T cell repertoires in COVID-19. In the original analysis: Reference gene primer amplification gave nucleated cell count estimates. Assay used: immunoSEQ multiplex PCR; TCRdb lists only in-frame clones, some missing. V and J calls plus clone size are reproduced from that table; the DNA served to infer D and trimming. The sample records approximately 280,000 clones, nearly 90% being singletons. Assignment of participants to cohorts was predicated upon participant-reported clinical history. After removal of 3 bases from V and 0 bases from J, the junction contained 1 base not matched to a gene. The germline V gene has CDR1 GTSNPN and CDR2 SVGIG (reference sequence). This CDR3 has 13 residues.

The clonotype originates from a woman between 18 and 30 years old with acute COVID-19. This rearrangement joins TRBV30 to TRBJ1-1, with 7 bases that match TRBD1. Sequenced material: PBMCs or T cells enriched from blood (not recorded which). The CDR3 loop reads CAWRGQMNTEAFF. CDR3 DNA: TGTGCCTGGAGGGGACAGATGAACACTGAAGCTTTCTTT.